The rows below give T cell receptor beta chains drawn from one sample of a study of T cells in Graves' hyperthyroidism and ophthalmopathy. TCRdb fed the multiplex PCR reads into MiXCR, producing one record per CDR3 protein. This sample has 300,000 to 450,000 distinct CDR3 sequences, with more than 12% found just once. What was sequenced was blood. The receptors were gathered from a woman in her thirties with Graves' ophthalmopathy. Each CDR3 is given with its conserved first and last residue. D genes are given only for firm matches. The size of a clone is reported for some rows only, either as once, few or many, or as a class for expanded clones.

j_call | d_call | v_call | clone_size | cdr3_aa | cdr3_nt
TRBJ1-1 | - | TRBV7-9 | many | CASSLEYRVSAFF | TGTGCCAGCAGCTTAGAATACAGGGTGAGCGCTTTCTTT
TRBJ2-5 | - | TRBV6-1 | few | CASNRGPQYF | TGTGCCAGCAATCGGGGGCCCCAGTACTTC
TRBJ1-2 | TRBD1 | TRBV15 | many | CATSRGGDRRHSYGYTF | TGTGCCACCAGCAGAGGTGGGGACAGAAGACATAGCTATGGCTACACCTTC
TRBJ2-3 | TRBD2 | TRBV5-1 | many | CASSLIDAAGNTQYF | TGCGCCAGCAGCTTGATTGACGCAGCGGGAAATACGCAGTATTTT
TRBJ1-5 | TRBD1 | TRBV12-3/TRBV12-4 | many | CASSPGQANQPQHF | TGTGCCAGCAGCCCGGGACAGGCCAATCAGCCCCAGCATTTT
TRBJ1-1 | - | TRBV7-9 | few | CASSPSRAMNTEAFF | TGTGCCAGCAGCCCATCACGGGCGATGAACACTGAAGCTTTCTTT
TRBJ1-5 | TRBD1 | TRBV7-9 | many | CASSDGLTGYSNQPQHF | TGTGCCAGCAGCGATGGACTGACAGGGTATAGCAATCAGCCCCAGCATTTT
TRBJ2-7 | TRBD1 | TRBV12-3/TRBV12-4 | many | CASSLANRGRQYF | TGTGCCAGCAGTTTAGCGAACAGGGGTCGACAGTACTTC
TRBJ1-2 | - | TRBV7-2 | many | CASSLNARGGGYTF | TGTGCCAGCAGCTTAAACGCCAGGGGTGGCGGCTACACCTTC
TRBJ1-6 | - | TRBV6-1 | few | CASSKITNSPLHF | TGTGCCAGCAGCAAGATAACAAATTCACCCCTCCACTTT
TRBJ2-3 | - | TRBV27 | - | CASSYREVTDTQYF | TGTGCCAGCAGTTACAGGGAGGTCACAGATACGCAGTATTTT
TRBJ1-6 | - | TRBV7-6 | many | CASSPELQGGSPLHF | TGTGCCAGCAGCCCCGAGTTGCAGGGAGGTTCACCCCTCCACTTT
TRBJ2-3 | - | TRBV7-8 | many | CASSLAGLNTDTQYF | TGTGCCAGCAGCTTAGCGGGGTTAAACACAGATACGCAGTATTTT
TRBJ1-2 | - | TRBV5-1 | many | CASSLAIEGRFNYGYTF | TGCGCCAGCAGCTTGGCCATTGAAGGACGGTTTAACTATGGCTACACCTTC
TRBJ2-1 | TRBD1 | TRBV18 | many | CASSGQVDYNEQFF | TGTGCCAGCTCGGGACAGGTGGACTACAATGAGCAGTTCTTC
TRBJ2-6 | - | TRBV7-9 | many | CASSSPEGRVLTF | TGTGCCAGCAGCTCCCCGGAGGGACGTGTCCTGACTTTC
TRBJ1-5 | - | TRBV12-3/TRBV12-4 | many | CASSVGTDQPQHF | TGTGCCAGCAGTGTGGGGACTGATCAGCCCCAGCATTTT
TRBJ1-2 | - | TRBV19 | - | CASSSWAGRGYTF | TGTGCCAGTAGTTCTTGGGCGGGGCGAGGCTACACCTTC
TRBJ2-1 | TRBD2 | TRBV5-1 | many | CASSSGGSWDEQFF | TGCGCCAGCAGCTCGGGGGGGTCCTGGGATGAGCAGTTCTTC
TRBJ1-1 | - | TRBV30 | many | CAWSQGNTEAFF | TGTGCCTGGAGTCAGGGAAACACTGAAGCTTTCTTT
TRBJ1-6 | TRBD1 | TRBV5-1 | many | CASSPNGQGGGSPLHF | TGCGCCAGCAGCCCGAACGGACAGGGGGGAGGATCACCCCTCCACTTT
TRBJ1-4 | - | TRBV27 | - | CASSLPRQIEKLFF | TGTGCCAGCAGTTTACCCAGACAGATAGAAAAACTGTTTTTT
TRBJ2-1 | - | TRBV2 | many | CASMTVAWGSYNEQFF | TGTGCCAGCATGACAGTCGCCTGGGGTTCCTACAATGAGCAGTTCTTC